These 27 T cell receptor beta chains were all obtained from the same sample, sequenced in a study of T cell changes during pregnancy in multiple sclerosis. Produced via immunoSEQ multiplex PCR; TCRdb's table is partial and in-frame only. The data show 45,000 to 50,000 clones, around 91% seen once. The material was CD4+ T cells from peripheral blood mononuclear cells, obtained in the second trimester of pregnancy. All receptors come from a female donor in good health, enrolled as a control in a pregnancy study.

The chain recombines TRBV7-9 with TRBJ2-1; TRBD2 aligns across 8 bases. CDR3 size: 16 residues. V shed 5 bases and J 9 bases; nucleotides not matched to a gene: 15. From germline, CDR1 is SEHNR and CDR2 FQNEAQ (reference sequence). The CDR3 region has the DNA TGTGCCAGCAGCCCCCGGTCCGCAGCGGGGGACGGTGAGCAGTTCTTC. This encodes CASSPRSAAGDGEQFF.

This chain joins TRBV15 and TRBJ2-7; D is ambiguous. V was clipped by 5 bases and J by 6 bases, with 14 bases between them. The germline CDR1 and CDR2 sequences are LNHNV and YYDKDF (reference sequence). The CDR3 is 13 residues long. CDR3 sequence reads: CATSVTRGFEQYF. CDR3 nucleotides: TGTGCCACCAGCGTCACACGAGGCTTCGAGCAGTACTTC.

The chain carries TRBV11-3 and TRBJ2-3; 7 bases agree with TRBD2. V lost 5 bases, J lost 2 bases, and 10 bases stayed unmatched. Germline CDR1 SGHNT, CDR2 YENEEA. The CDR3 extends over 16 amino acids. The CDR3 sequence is CASSPRDYGSTDTQYF. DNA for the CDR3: TGTGCCAGCAGCCCCCGGGACTACGGTTCCACAGATACGCAGTATTTT.

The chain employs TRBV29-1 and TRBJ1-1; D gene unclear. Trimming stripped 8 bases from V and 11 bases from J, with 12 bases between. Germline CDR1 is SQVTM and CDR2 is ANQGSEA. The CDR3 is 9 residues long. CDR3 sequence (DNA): TGCAGCCGCGTTAATCCTGCTTTCTTT. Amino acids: CSRVNPAFF.

The CDR3 reads CASSSSGGGYNEQFF. CDR3 nucleotide sequence: TGTGCCAGCAGTTCTAGCGGGGGGGGATACAATGAGCAGTTCTTC. The V and J genes are TRBV6-5 and TRBJ2-1; TRBD2 matches at 12 bases. V dropped 4 bases and J dropped 4; count of bases not matched to a gene: 2. The germline V gene has CDR1 MNHEY and CDR2 SVGAGI. The CDR3 contains 15 residues.

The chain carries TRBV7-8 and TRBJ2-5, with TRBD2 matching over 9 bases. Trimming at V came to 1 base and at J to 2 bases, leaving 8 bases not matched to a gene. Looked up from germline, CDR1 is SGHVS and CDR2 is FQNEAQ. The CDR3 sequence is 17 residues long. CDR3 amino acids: CASSLVMSGGQQETQYF. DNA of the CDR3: TGTGCCAGCAGCTTAGTCATGAGCGGGGGGCAACAAGAGACCCAGTACTTC. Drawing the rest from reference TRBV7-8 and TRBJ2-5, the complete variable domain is GAGVSQSPRYKVAKRGQDVALRCDPISGHVSLFWYQQALGQGPEFLTYFQNEAQLDKSGLPSDRFFAERPEGSVSTLKIQRTQQEDSAVYLCASSLVMSGGQQETQYFGPGTRLLVL.

The CDR3 DNA reads as TGTGCCAGTAACTCGGGACTCCTCACAGATACGCAGTATTTT. It yields the protein CASNSGLLTDTQYF. The genes are TRBV19 and TRBJ2-3; a weak D match, TRBD2 (6 bases). The V gene lost 7 bases and the J gene lost 2 bases, with 13 bases spanning the gap. Germline CDR1 is LNHDA and CDR2 is SQIVND (reference sequence). This CDR3 is 14 amino acids long.

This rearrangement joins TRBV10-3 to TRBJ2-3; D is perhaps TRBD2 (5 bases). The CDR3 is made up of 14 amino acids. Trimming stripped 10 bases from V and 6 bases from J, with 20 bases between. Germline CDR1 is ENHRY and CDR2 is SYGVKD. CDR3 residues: CATNGVETQDTQYF. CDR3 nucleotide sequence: TGTGCCACTAACGGGGTAGAGACACAGGATACGCAGTATTTT.

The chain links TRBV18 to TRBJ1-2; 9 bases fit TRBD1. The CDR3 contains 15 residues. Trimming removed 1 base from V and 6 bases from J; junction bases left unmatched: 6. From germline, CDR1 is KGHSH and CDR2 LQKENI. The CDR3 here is CASSPRQGENDGYTF. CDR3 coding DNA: TGTGCCAGCTCACCACGACAGGGGGAAAACGATGGCTACACCTTC.

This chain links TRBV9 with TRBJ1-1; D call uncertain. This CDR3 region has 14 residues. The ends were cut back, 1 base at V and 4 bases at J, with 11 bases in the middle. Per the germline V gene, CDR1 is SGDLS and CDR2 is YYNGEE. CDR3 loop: CASSVLESITEAFF. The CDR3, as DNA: TGTGCCAGCAGCGTATTGGAGAGTATCACTGAAGCTTTCTTT. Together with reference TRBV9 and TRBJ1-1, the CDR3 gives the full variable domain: DSGVTQTPKHLITATGQRVTLRCSPRSGDLSVYWYQQSLDQGLQFLIQYYNGEERAKGNILERFSAQQFPDLHSELNLSSLELGDSALYFCASSVLESITEAFFGQGTRLTVV.

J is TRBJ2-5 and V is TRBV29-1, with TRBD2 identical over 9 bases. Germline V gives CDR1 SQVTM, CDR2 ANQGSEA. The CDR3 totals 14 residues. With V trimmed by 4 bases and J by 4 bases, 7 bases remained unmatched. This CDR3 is CSVGASGVGETQYF. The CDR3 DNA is TGCAGCGTTGGTGCTAGCGGGGTGGGAGAGACCCAGTACTTC.

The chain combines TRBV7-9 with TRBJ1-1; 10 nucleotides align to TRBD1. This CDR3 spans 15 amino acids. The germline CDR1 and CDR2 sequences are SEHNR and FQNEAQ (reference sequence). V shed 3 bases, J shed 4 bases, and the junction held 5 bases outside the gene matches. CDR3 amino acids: CASSFLGQGGTEAFF. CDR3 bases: TGTGCCAGCAGCTTCCTTGGACAGGGGGGCACTGAAGCTTTCTTT.

The CDR3 sequence: CASSLGGGQGAGIPGNTIYF. Written as DNA, the CDR3 is TGTGCCAGTAGTCTGGGGGGGGGACAGGGGGCGGGAATTCCTGGAAACACCATATATTTT. V is TRBV19 and J is TRBJ1-3, with 12 bases aligning to TRBD1. Germline loops: CDR1 LNHDA, CDR2 SQIVND (reference sequence). CDR3 length: 20 amino acids. V lost 5 bases and J lost 2; bases outside the gene matches: 16. The whole variable domain, filled in from reference TRBV19 and TRBJ1-3, reads DGGITQSPKYLFRKEGQNVTLSCEQNLNHDAMYWYRQDPGQGLRLIYYSQIVNDFQKGDIAEGYSVSREKKESFPLTVTSAQKNPTAFYLCASSLGGGQGAGIPGNTIYFGEGSWLTVV.

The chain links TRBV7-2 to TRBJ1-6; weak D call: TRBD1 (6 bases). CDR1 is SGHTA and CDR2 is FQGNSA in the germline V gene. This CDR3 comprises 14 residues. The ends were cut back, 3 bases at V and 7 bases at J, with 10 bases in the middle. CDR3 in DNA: TGTGCCAGCAGCTTCGACAGGCGAAATTCACCCCTCCACTTT. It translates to CASSFDRRNSPLHF.

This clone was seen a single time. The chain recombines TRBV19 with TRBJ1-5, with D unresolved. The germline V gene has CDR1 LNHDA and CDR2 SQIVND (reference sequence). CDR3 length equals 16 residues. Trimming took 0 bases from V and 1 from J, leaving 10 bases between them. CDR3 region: CASSIDSDTSNQPQHF. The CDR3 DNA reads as TGTGCCAGTAGTATAGACAGCGATACAAGCAATCAGCCCCAGCATTTT. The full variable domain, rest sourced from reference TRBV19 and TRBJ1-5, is DGGITQSPKYLFRKEGQNVTLSCEQNLNHDAMYWYRQDPGQGLRLIYYSQIVNDFQKGDIAEGYSVSREKKESFPLTVTSAQKNPTAFYLCASSIDSDTSNQPQHFGDGTRLSIL.

CDR3 in DNA: TGTGCCAGCAGCGTAGAGGGACAGGGTTATGGCTACACCTTC. This sequence encodes CASSVEGQGYGYTF. The chain links TRBV9 to TRBJ1-2; TRBD1 matches at 9 bases. This CDR3 has 14 residues. Germline values: CDR1 SGDLS, CDR2 YYNGEE. V shed 0 bases, J shed 5 bases, and the junction held 2 bases outside the gene matches. Using reference TRBV9 and TRBJ1-2 for the parts outside the CDR3, the full variable domain is DSGVTQTPKHLITATGQRVTLRCSPRSGDLSVYWYQQSLDQGLQFLIQYYNGEERAKGNILERFSAQQFPDLHSELNLSSLELGDSALYFCASSVEGQGYGYTFGSGTRLTVV.

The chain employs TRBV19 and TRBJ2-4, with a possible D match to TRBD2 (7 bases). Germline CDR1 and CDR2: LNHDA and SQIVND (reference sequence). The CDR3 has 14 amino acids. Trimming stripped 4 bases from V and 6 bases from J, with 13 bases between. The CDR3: CASSTTRGGNIQYF. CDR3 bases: TGTGCCAGTAGTACGACTAGGGGGGGAAACATTCAGTACTTC.

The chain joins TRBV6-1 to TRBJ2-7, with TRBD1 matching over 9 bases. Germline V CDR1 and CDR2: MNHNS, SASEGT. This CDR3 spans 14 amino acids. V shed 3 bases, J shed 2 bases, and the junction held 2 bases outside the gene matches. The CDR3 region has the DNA TGTGCCAGCAGTGACACAGGGGGCCCCTACGAGCAGTACTTC. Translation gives CASSDTGGPYEQYF.

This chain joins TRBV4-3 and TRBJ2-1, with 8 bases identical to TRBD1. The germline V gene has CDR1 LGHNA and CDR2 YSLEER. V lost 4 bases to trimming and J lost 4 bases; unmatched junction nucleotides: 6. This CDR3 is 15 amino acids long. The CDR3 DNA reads TGCGCCAGCAGCCTCGACAGGGGATCGTACAATGAGCAGTTCTTC. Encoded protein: CASSLDRGSYNEQFF.

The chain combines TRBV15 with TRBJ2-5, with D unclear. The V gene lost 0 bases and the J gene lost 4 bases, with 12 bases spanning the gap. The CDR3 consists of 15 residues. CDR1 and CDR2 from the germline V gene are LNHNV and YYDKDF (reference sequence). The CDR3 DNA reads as TGTGCCACCAGCAGAGATAGGAGATTCCGAGAGACCCAGTACTTC. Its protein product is CATSRDRRFRETQYF.

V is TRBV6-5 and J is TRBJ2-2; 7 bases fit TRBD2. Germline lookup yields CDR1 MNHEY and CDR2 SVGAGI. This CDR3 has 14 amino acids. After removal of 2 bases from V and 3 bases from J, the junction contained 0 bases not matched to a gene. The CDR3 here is CASSYGRDTGELFF. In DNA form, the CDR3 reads TGTGCCAGCAGTTACGGGAGGGACACCGGGGAGCTGTTTTTT.

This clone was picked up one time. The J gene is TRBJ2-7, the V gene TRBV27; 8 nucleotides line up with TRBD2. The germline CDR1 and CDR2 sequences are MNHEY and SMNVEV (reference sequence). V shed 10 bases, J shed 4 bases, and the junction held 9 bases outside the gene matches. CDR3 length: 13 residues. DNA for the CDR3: TGTGCCACCAGAAACCGGGGGGGATACGAGCAGTACTTC. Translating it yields CATRNRGGYEQYF.

The DNA for the CDR3 is TGCGCCAGCATACCGGGACAGTCACCCGGCTATGGCTACACCTTC. It codes for CASIPGQSPGYGYTF. The chain couples TRBV5-1 to TRBJ1-2, with 7 bases aligning to TRBD1. The length of the CDR3 is 15 residues. The V gene's germline CDR1 is SGHRS and CDR2 YFSETQ. J was trimmed by 4 bases and V by 6 bases; bases with no gene match: 12. Full variable domain (remainder filled in from reference TRBV5-1 and TRBJ1-2): KAGVTQTPRYLIKTRGQQVTLSCSPISGHRSVSWYQQTPGQGLQFLFEYFSETQRNKGNFPGRFSGRQFSNSRSEMNVSTLELGDSALYLCASIPGQSPGYGYTFGSGTRLTVV.

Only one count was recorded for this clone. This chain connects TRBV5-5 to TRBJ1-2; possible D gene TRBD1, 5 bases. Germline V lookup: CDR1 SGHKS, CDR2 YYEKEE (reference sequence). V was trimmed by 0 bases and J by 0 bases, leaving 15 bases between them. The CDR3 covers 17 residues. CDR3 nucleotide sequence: TGTGCCAGCAGCTTGGGCCCACAGGTCCTAGCTAACTATGGCTACACCTTC. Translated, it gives CASSLGPQVLANYGYTF.

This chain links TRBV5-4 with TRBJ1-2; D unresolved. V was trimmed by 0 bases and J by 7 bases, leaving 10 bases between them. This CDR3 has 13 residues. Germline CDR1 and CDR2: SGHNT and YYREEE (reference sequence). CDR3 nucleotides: TGTGCCAGCAGCTTGGTTGGCGGTGGTGGCTACACCTTC. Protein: CASSLVGGGGYTF.

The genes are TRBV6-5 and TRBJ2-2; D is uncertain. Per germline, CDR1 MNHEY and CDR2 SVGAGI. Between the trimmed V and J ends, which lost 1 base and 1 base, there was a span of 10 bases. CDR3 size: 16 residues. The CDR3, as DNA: TGTGCCAGCAGTTACTTTAGAACGAGGAACACCGGGGAGCTGTTTTTT. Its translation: CASSYFRTRNTGELFF.

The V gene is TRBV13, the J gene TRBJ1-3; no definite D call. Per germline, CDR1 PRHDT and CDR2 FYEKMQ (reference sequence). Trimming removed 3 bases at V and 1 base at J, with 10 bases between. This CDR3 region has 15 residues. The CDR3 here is CASSLGPGSGNTIYF. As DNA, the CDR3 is TGTGCCAGCAGCTTGGGCCCGGGATCTGGAAACACCATATATTTT.